These 18 T cell receptor beta chains were all obtained from the same sample, sequenced in a study of cytotoxic CD8 clonotypes in ibrutinib-treated CLL. The repertoire was sequenced with immunoSEQ multiplex PCR; TCRdb's copy has only in-frame clones and lacks some. The table records just over 65,000 clones, 68% of them present only once. Material: PBMCs, obtained after 12 months of ibrutinib treatment. Receptor source: a human donor with chronic lymphocytic leukemia.

The chain recombines TRBV4-1 with TRBJ2-3; unclear D gene. The CDR3 contains 12 residues. The germline V gene encodes CDR1 MGHRA and CDR2 YSYEKL. The V end lost 2 bases, the J end lost 5 bases, and 5 bases lay between the germline ends. The CDR3 loop reads CASSQQRDTQYF. DNA for the CDR3: TGCGCCAGCAGCCAACAGCGAGATACGCAGTATTTT.

J is TRBJ2-1 and V is TRBV5-6; 12 bases are shared with TRBD2. The CDR3 totals 16 residues. V dropped 4 bases and J dropped 2; count of bases not matched to a gene: 4. Germline V lookup: CDR1 SGHDT, CDR2 YYEEEE. CDR3 nucleotide sequence: TGTGCCAGCAGCCCAAGACTAGCGGGGGCCTACAATGAGCAGTTCTTC. It specifies CASSPRLAGAYNEQFF.

This clone has only one observation. The rearrangement joins TRBV7-9 to TRBJ2-7; D possibly matches TRBD1 or TRBD2 (5 bases each). Germline V gene data show CDR1 as SEHNR and CDR2 as FQNEAQ (reference sequence). The CDR3 is made up of 14 amino acids. With 5 bases removed from V and 1 base from J, the gap between germline ends came to 12 bases. This chain's CDR3 is CASSRGTGSYEQYF. As DNA, the CDR3 is TGTGCCAGCAGCCGTGGGACGGGATCCTACGAGCAGTACTTC.

This clone was counted between two and nine times. V usage is TRBV15 and J usage is TRBJ1-1, with 8 bases fitting TRBD1. The CDR3 length is 13 residues. Trimming cost V 6 bases and J 5 bases; bases outside gene matches: 5. Germline V lookup: CDR1 LNHNV, CDR2 YYDKDF (reference sequence). In DNA form, the CDR3 reads TGTGCCACCAGTCCAGGGGGCAGGACTGAAGCTTTCTTT. Translated, it gives CATSPGGRTEAFF.

The CDR3 coding sequence is TGTGCCAGCAGCTTAGACCCCAACACAGATACGCAGTATTTT. Protein: CASSLDPNTDTQYF. The V and J genes are TRBV7-8 and TRBJ2-3; no reliable D call. The CDR3 totals 14 residues. Germline V gives CDR1 SGHVS, CDR2 FQNEAQ. Trimming removed 1 base from V and 2 bases from J, with 7 bases in between. The whole variable domain, remainder taken from reference TRBV7-8 and TRBJ2-3, is GAGVSQSPRYKVAKRGQDVALRCDPISGHVSLFWYQQALGQGPEFLTYFQNEAQLDKSGLPSDRFFAERPEGSVSTLKIQRTQQEDSAVYLCASSLDPNTDTQYFGPGTRLTVL.

CDR3 sequence (DNA): TGCAGCGTAAGACAACCAGGGCGCACTGAAGCTTTCTTT. Translation gives CSVRQPGRTEAFF. The rearrangement joins TRBV29-1 to TRBJ1-1; a weak D match, TRBD1 (5 bases). Per the germline V gene, CDR1 is SQVTM and CDR2 is ANQGSEA. The CDR3 runs to 13 residues. V was clipped by 6 bases and J by 4 bases, with 15 bases between them.

V usage is TRBV2 and J usage is TRBJ1-1; TRBD1 is a possible D gene (6 bases). Per the germline V gene, CDR1 is SNHLY and CDR2 is FYNNEI. The CDR3 sequence is 13 residues long. V lost 6 bases and J 1 base, leaving 9 bases between the germline ends. CDR3 nucleotides: TGTGCCAGCAGCACGGACAGGAACACTGAAGCTTTCTTT. This gives the protein CASSTDRNTEAFF. Together with reference TRBV2 and TRBJ1-1, the CDR3 gives the full variable domain: EPEVTQTPSHQVTQMGQEVILRCVPISNHLYFYWYRQILGQKVEFLVSFYNNEISEKSEIFDDQFSVERPDGSNFTLKIRSTKLEDSAMYFCASSTDRNTEAFFGQGTRLTVV.

The chain recombines TRBV18 with TRBJ1-1; the D gene is possibly TRBD1 (6 bases). CDR1 is KGHSH, CDR2 LQKENI, per germline. This CDR3 has 15 amino acids. V gave up 2 bases and J gave up 1 base, with 11 bases separating them. Written as DNA, the CDR3 is TGTGCCAGCTCACCAACGGCAGGGGAGAACACTGAAGCTTTCTTT. Amino acids: CASSPTAGENTEAFF.

The gene calls are TRBV5-6 and TRBJ2-5; TRBD1 matches 7 bases. Germline V gene lookup returns CDR1 SGHDT and CDR2 YYEEEE. CDR3 length: 14 residues. The J segment lost 7 bases and the V segment lost 2 bases, leaving 8 bases of the junction unmatched. The CDR3 is CASSFGTAERTQYF. CDR3 nucleotides: TGTGCCAGCAGCTTCGGGACAGCTGAGAGGACCCAGTACTTC. The full variable domain, in which reference TRBV5-6 and TRBJ2-5 provide the parts outside the CDR3, is DAGVTQSPTHLIKTRGQQVTLRCSPKSGHDTVSWYQQALGQGPQFIFQYYEEEERQRGNFPDRFSGHQFPNYSSELNVNALLLGDSALYLCASSFGTAERTQYFGPGTRLLVL.

The rearrangement joins TRBV21-1 to TRBJ1-2; TRBD1, as called in the table, went unchecked against the DNA. TRBV21-1 is a listed pseudogene. The CDR3 consists of 11 residues. This chain's CDR3 is CASRGVEGYTF. The CDR3 nucleotides read TGTGCCAGCAGGGGCGTAGAGGGCTACACCTTC.

This chain joins TRBV2 and TRBJ1-1; D perhaps matches TRBD1 (5 bases). The ends were cut back, 8 bases at V and 1 base at J, with 14 bases in the middle. The germline V gene has CDR1 SNHLY and CDR2 FYNNEI. CDR3 size: 14 residues. CDR3 sequence (DNA): TGTGCCAGCCGGGCAGGGCTTTGGAACACTGAAGCTTTCTTT. Translation: CASRAGLWNTEAFF.

The V and J genes are TRBV5-6 and TRBJ2-1, with 7 nucleotides matching TRBD1. Germline loops: CDR1 SGHDT, CDR2 YYEEEE. Trimming removed 6 bases from V and 9 bases from J; junction bases left unmatched: 6. The length of the CDR3 is 12 residues. In DNA, the CDR3 is TGTGCCAGCACCTTTCAGGGGGTTGAGCAGTTCTTC. It translates to CASTFQGVEQFF.

This sequence joins TRBV19 and TRBJ2-2; D is ambiguous. CDR3 length: 12 residues. Germline-derived CDR1 and CDR2 are LNHDA and SQIVND (reference sequence). Trimming took off 7 bases at V and 5 bases at J, with 8 bases between the two ends. CDR3 bases: TGTGCCAGTATCCGGGCAACCGGGGAGCTGTTTTTT. This translates into CASIRATGELFF.

The chain uses TRBV7-8 and TRBJ1-2, with a possible D match to TRBD1 (5 bases). V was pared by 1 base and J by 4 bases, with 10 bases between. The CDR3 is 14 amino acids. Per germline, CDR1 SGHVS and CDR2 FQNEAQ. Here the CDR3 reads CASSLGRQGYGYTF. Written as DNA, the CDR3 is TGTGCCAGCAGCTTAGGGCGCCAGGGCTATGGCTACACCTTC. Filled out from reference TRBV7-8 and TRBJ1-2, the complete variable domain reads GAGVSQSPRYKVAKRGQDVALRCDPISGHVSLFWYQQALGQGPEFLTYFQNEAQLDKSGLPSDRFFAERPEGSVSTLKIQRTQQEDSAVYLCASSLGRQGYGYTFGSGTRLTVV.

The CDR3 loop is CASSLSLFDEQFF. CDR3 DNA sequence: TGTGCCAGTAGTCTCAGCCTGTTCGATGAGCAGTTCTTC. This chain uses TRBV19 with TRBJ2-1; D uncertain. V was cut by 5 bases and J by 8 bases, with 13 bases left in between. CDR1 is LNHDA, CDR2 SQIVND, per germline (reference sequence). CDR3 length: 13 residues.

V gene TRBV11-3 combines with J gene TRBJ2-3, with 12 bases lining up with TRBD2. Trimming at V came to 1 base and at J to 4 bases, leaving 15 bases not matched to a gene. The CDR3 is 20 amino acids. Germline lookup yields CDR1 SGHNT and CDR2 YENEEA. CDR3 coding DNA: TGTGCCAGCAGCTTAGCCCTACCCCGGACTAGCGGGGACCTACCAGATACGCAGTATTTT. Translating it yields CASSLALPRTSGDLPDTQYF.

V and J are TRBV2 and TRBJ2-5; no clear D. CDR3 length: 14 amino acids. Germline CDR1 SNHLY, CDR2 FYNNEI. Trimming cost V 2 bases and J 1 base, with 8 bases left between them. Written as DNA, the CDR3 is TGTGCCAGCAGTGAAACCCGAGGCCAAGAGACCCAGTACTTC. Its protein product is CASSETRGQETQYF.

This chain joins TRBV4-1 and TRBJ2-1; possibly TRBD2 for D (6 bases). This CDR3 has 15 amino acids. Germline values: CDR1 MGHRA, CDR2 YSYEKL. V lost 1 base to trimming and J lost 2 bases, with 9 bases between them. The CDR3 protein is CASSQAGVTYNEQFF. In nucleotides, the CDR3 is TGCGCCAGCAGCCAAGCGGGGGTAACCTACAATGAGCAGTTCTTC.